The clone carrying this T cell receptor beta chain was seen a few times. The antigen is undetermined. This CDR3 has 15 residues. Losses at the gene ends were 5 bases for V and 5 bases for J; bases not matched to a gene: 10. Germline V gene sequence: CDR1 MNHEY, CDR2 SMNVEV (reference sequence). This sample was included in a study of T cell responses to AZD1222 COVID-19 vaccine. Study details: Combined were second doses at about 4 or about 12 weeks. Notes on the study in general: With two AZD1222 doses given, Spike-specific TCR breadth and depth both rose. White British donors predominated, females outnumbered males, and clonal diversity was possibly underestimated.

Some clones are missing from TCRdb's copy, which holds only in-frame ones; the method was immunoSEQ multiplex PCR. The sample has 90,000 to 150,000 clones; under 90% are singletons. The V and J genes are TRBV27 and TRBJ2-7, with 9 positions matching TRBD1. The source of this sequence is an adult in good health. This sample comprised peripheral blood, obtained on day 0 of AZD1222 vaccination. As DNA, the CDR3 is TGTGCCAGCAGTCCCTACGGGACAGGGATCGACGAGCAGTACTTC. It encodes CASSPYGTGIDEQYF.